The rows below give T cell receptor beta chains drawn from one sample of a study of blood T cell repertoires in COVID-19. Here immunoSEQ multiplex PCR was the method, and the copy in TCRdb shows in-frame clones only, minus some. The sample lists around 70,000 clones, roughly 88% seen once, with 1.9% in the top ten. The sample was peripheral blood. These receptors were taken from an elderly woman with active or convalescent COVID-19. The CDR3 runs from the conserved cysteine through the conserved F or W. A D gene is named only where the DNA matches it firmly. Clone size, where shown, is once, few, many, or a class for clones that have expanded.

size	D	V	J	DNA	CDR3
.	TRBD1	TRBV7-9	TRBJ1-1	TGTGCCAGCAGCCTGTATGGGGACAGGGACTACGGAGCTTTCTTT	CASSLYGDRDYGAFF
.	TRBD1	TRBV2	TRBJ1-4	TGTGCCAGCATTGTGGACAGGACACTCGAAAAACTGTTTTTT	CASIVDRTLEKLFF
.	.	TRBV7-8	TRBJ1-5	TGTGCCAGCAGCCCAAACACAGGGAGTCGGAGCAATCAGCCCCAGCATTTT	CASSPNTGSRSNQPQHF
few	TRBD1	TRBV24-1	TRBJ2-7	TGTGCCACCAACGGGACAGGGGCCCCCGAGCAGTACTTC	CATNGTGAPEQYF
.	TRBD1	TRBV4-3	TRBJ1-3	TGCGCCAGCAGCCATCGTACAGGGGCGGCTGGAAACACCATATATTTT	CASSHRTGAAGNTIYF
.	.	TRBV5-1	TRBJ1-1	TGCGCCAGCTCAGAACCCACAGGGACCACTGAAGCTTTCTTT	CASSEPTGTTEAFF
.	TRBD1	TRBV6-5	TRBJ2-7	TGTGCCAGCAGTTATCTGACTGGGACAGGGGGCCACGAGCAGTACTTC	CASSYLTGTGGHEQYF
.	.	TRBV11-3	TRBJ2-1	TGTGCCAGCAGCTTAGCCGTGGGCCATGAGCAGTTCTTC	CASSLAVGHEQFF
.	TRBD1	TRBV28	TRBJ1-4	TGTGCCAGCAGTAAGACAGGGTTTGGTGAAAAACTGTTTTTT	CASSKTGFGEKLFF
.	TRBD1	TRBV7-2	TRBJ1-1	TGTGCCAGCAGCCCCCAGGGGGGAGACACTGAAGCTTTCTTT	CASSPQGGDTEAFF
.	.	TRBV5-6	TRBJ1-2	TGTGCCAGCAGCTTGGAGCCCCCCGAAGGCTACACCTTC	CASSLEPPEGYTF
.	.	TRBV11-3	TRBJ1-3	TGTGCCAGCAGCTTAACCGACAGTGGAAACACCATATATTTT	CASSLTDSGNTIYF
once	.	TRBV15	TRBJ2-5	TGTGCCACCAGCAGAGATCTGGCAGGGAAATCCCAAGAGACCCAGTACTTC	CATSRDLAGKSQETQYF
.	TRBD2	TRBV5-4	TRBJ2-2	TGTGCCAGCAGCTTGGCGCGGGAGTGGTGGAGCGGGGAGCTGTTTTTT	CASSLAREWWSGELFF
few	.	TRBV12-3/TRBV12-4	TRBJ1-5	TGTGCCAGCAGTTTAACGGGCAATCAGCCCCAGCATTTT	CASSLTGNQPQHF
.	.	TRBV27	TRBJ1-2	TGTGCCAGCAGTCCTCGGGGAGGGATAAGTGGCTACACCTTC	CASSPRGGISGYTF
.	.	TRBV7-9	TRBJ2-6	TGTGCCAGCAGCTTTAGATCTGGGGCCAACGTCCTGACTTTC	CASSFRSGANVLTF
.	TRBD1	TRBV10-3	TRBJ1-3	TGTGCCATCAGGGACAGGGTCGGAACTGGAAACACCATATATTTT	CAIRDRVGTGNTIYF
.	TRBD2	TRBV20-1	TRBJ2-5	TGCAGTGCTAGTCCCCTAGCGGGCCGGGGGGAGACCCAGTACTTC	CSASPLAGRGETQYF
.	.	TRBV7-9	TRBJ1-2	TGTGCCAGCAGTAGTGGGACTTACTATGGCTACACCTTC	CASSSGTYYGYTF
once	TRBD1	TRBV27	TRBJ2-7	TGTGCCAGCAGTTTCCACTCACGACAGGGTTTGTACTTC	CASSFHSRQGLYF
.	TRBD2	TRBV7-2	TRBJ2-3	TGTGCCAGCAGCTTTAGCGGGAGGGGTGATACGCAGTATTTT	CASSFSGRGDTQYF
.	TRBD1	TRBV28	TRBJ2-3	TGTGCCAGCAGTGTTCCGGGACAGGGGGCAGATACGCAGTATTTT	CASSVPGQGADTQYF
.	TRBD2	TRBV10-2	TRBJ2-1	TGCGCCAGCAGTGACCCGACTAGCGGAGGTGAGCAGTTCTTC	CASSDPTSGGEQFF
once	.	TRBV11-3	TRBJ1-1	TGTGCCAGCAGCTTATCAGGGCGGAACACTGAAGCTTTCTTT	CASSLSGRNTEAFF
.	.	TRBV2	TRBJ1-4	TGTGCCAGCAGGGTGGGGGGGACTAATGAAAAACTGTTTTTT	CASRVGGTNEKLFF
.	.	TRBV2	TRBJ2-2	TGTGCCAGCAGCTGGACTTACGGGGAGCTGTTTTTT	CASSWTYGELFF
.	.	TRBV6-6	TRBJ1-1	TGTGCCAGCAGTTACTCCGCCACTAGGGCTGAAGCTTTCTTT	CASSYSATRAEAFF
once	.	TRBV6-4	TRBJ1-5	TGTGCCAGCAGTGAAATTCGGGGTCAGCCCCAGCATTTT	CASSEIRGQPQHF
.	.	TRBV5-1	TRBJ1-2	TGCGCCAGCAGCTTGGGACCTAAAATGCGCGAGAGGAATTATGGCTACACCTTC	CASSLGPKMRERNYGYTF